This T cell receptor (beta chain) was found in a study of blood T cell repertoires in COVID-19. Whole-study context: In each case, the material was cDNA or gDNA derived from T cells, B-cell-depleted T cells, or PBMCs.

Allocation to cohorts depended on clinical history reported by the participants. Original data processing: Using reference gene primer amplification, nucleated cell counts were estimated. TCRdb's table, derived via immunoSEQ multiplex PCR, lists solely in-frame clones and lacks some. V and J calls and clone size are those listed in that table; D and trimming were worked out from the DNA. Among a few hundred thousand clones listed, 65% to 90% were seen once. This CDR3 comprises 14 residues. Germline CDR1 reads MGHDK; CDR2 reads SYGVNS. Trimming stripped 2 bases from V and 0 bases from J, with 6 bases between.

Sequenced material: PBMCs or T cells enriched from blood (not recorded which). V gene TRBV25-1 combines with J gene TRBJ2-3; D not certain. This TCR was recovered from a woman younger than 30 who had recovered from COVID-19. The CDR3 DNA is TGTGCCAGCAGTGAAGGGCTGAGCACAGATACGCAGTATTTT. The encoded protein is CASSEGLSTDTQYF.